This is a list of T cell receptor beta chains from one sample in a study of T cells in Graves' hyperthyroidism and ophthalmopathy. TCRdb reprocessed the multiplex PCR reads via MiXCR and lists one record per CDR3 protein. The data hold about 590,000 distinct CDR3 sequences, with approximately 14% observed a single time. The sample was blood. Every receptor here comes from a woman aged 25 to 39 with Graves' hyperthyroidism. Each CDR3 is given with its conserved first and last residue. Each record gives: J gene, V gene, CDR3 length, D gene, clone size, CDR3 protein, CDR3 DNA. A D gene is named only where the DNA matches it firmly. Clone sizes are given selectively: once, few, many, or a class where the clone is expanded.

>TRBJ2-5|TRBV28|12|.|many
CASRGSQETQYF
TGTGCCAGCAGAGGGTCCCAGGAGACCCAGTACTTC
>TRBJ2-1|TRBV20-1|17|TRBD2|many
CSARSGASGSFDNEQFF
TGCAGTGCTAGATCCGGGGCTAGCGGGAGTTTCGACAATGAGCAGTTCTTC
>TRBJ2-7|TRBV20-1|13|.|few
CSARRDTSYEQYF
TGCAGTGCTAGAAGGGACACGTCCTACGAGCAGTACTTC
>TRBJ1-1|TRBV19|13|.|.
CASADSGRAEAFF
TGTGCCAGCGCCGACAGCGGCCGGGCTGAAGCTTTCTTT
>TRBJ2-3|TRBV28|13|.|many
CASSPFYTDTQYF
TGTGCCAGCAGTCCGTTCTATACAGATACGCAGTATTTT
>TRBJ1-2|TRBV6-2/TRBV6-3|14|TRBD1|.
CASSGQGTNYGYTF
TGTGCCAGCAGCGGACAGGGCACTAACTATGGCTACACCTTC
>TRBJ1-2|TRBV20-1|14|.|few
CSAREVIANYGYTF
TGCAGTGCTAGAGAGGTGATAGCTAACTATGGCTACACCTTC
>TRBJ1-1|TRBV7-2|16|TRBD1|many
CASSLTGQADYTEAFF
TGTGCCAGCAGCTTAACAGGACAGGCCGATTACACTGAAGCTTTCTTT
>TRBJ2-7|TRBV12-3/TRBV12-4|15|TRBD2|many
CASSFGLASSYEQYF
TGTGCCAGCAGCTTCGGACTAGCGAGCTCCTACGAGCAGTACTTC
>TRBJ2-7|TRBV12-3/TRBV12-4|15|TRBD1|many
CASSPPNGQGHEQYF
TGTGCCAGCAGCCCACCCAACGGACAGGGACACGAGCAGTACTTC
>TRBJ2-3|TRBV4-2|14|TRBD2|.
CATPSGRGTDTQYF
TGTGCCACTCCTAGCGGGCGGGGCACAGATACGCAGTATTTT
>TRBJ2-7|TRBV29-1|11|.|many
CSAGNSYEQYF
TGCAGCGCCGGGAATTCCTACGAGCAGTACTTC
>TRBJ2-1|TRBV7-2|16|TRBD2|many
CASSTAGTRSYNEQFF
TGTGCCAGCAGCACAGCAGGGACTAGATCCTACAATGAGCAGTTCTTC
>TRBJ1-3|TRBV30|12|.|.
CAWSDARNTIYF
TGTGCCTGGAGTGACGCCAGAAACACCATATATTTT
>TRBJ2-5|TRBV10-3|17|.|.
CAISYSYRPSDQETQYF
TGTGCCATCAGTTACTCTTACAGACCGTCTGACCAAGAGACCCAGTACTTC
>TRBJ2-7|TRBV7-9|15|.|few
CASSQDDGDTYEQYF
TGTGCCAGCAGCCAAGACGACGGAGATACCTACGAGCAGTACTTC
>TRBJ2-5|TRBV12-3/TRBV12-4|16|.|many
CASSPRWAQVEETQYF
TGTGCCAGCAGTCCACGGTGGGCGCAGGTGGAAGAGACCCAGTACTTC
>TRBJ2-5|TRBV6-1|11|TRBD2|.
CASSEEAGGDF
TGTGCCAGCAGTGAAGAGGCGGGAGGGGACTTC
>TRBJ2-7|TRBV2|14|.|few
CASSASDTSYEQYF
TGTGCCAGCAGCGCTTCGGACACATCCTACGAGCAGTACTTC
>TRBJ2-3|TRBV4-1|18|TRBD2|few
CASSQNPSGTRDTDTQYF
TGCGCCAGCAGCCAGAACCCGAGCGGGACTAGGGACACAGATACGCAGTATTTT